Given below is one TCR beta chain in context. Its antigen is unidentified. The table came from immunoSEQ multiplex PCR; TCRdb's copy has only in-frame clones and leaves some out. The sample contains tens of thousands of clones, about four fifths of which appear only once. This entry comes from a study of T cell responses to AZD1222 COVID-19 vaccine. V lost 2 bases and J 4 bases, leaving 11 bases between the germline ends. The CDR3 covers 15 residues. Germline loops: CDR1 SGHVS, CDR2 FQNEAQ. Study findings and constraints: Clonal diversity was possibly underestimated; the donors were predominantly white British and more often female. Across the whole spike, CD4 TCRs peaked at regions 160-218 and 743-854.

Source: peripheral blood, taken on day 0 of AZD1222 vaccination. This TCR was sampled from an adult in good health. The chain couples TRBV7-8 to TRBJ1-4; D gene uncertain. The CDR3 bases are TGTGCCAGCAGCTTATTCGAACAGAATAATGAAAAACTGTTTTTT. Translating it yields CASSLFEQNNEKLFF.